This T cell receptor (beta chain) was sequenced for a study of response to subunit inactivated influenza vaccine. TCRdb analysed the RT-PCR reads with MiXCR anew, one entry per CDR3 protein. The sample has some 520,000 distinct CDR3 sequences; 16% are singletons. This CDR3 is 16 amino acids long. The V and J ends lost 4 bases and 9 bases, in that order; junction bases with no gene match: 12. Germline CDR1 is SGDLS and CDR2 is YYNGEE. Notes on the study in general: After each seasonal influenza vaccination, few new T cells are recruited, the authors suggested.

On this clonotype itself: Its antigen is currently unknown.

The chain links TRBV9 to TRBJ2-1, with 11 positions matching TRBD2. Sequences were derived from CD4+ T cells sorted from PBMCs, sampled roughly 24 months after vaccination. This TCR came from a man between 50 and 70 years old who received an inactivated influenza vaccine. CDR3: CASSLIAGGPKIEQFF. DNA for the CDR3: TGTGCCAGCAGCTTAATAGCGGGAGGGCCGAAAATTGAGCAGTTCTTC.